Included here is one TCR beta chain sequence, with context. Its antigen is undetermined. Profiled with immunoSEQ multiplex PCR; TCRdb holds only in-frame clones, not every one. Among roughly 150,000 clones, over 90% were seen once, and the ten largest hold 1.5%. This record comes from a study of T cell responses to AZD1222 COVID-19 vaccine. Second doses were pooled across both intervals (about 4 or about 12 weeks). Deletions cut 1 base from V and 8 bases from J, with 11 bases between. The CDR3 runs 14 residues. Per germline, CDR1 SGHTA and CDR2 FQGNSA. Study-wide results and caveats: Spike-specific TCR breadth and depth were elevated following two AZD1222 doses. Clonal diversity was possibly underestimated; the donors were predominantly white British and more often female. No day 14 peak samples; only post-peak repertoires were characterized.

Source: peripheral blood, taken 28 days after the second AZD1222 dose. The TCR sequence derives from an adult who received the AZD1222 COVID-19 vaccine. V usage is TRBV7-2 and J usage is TRBJ2-2; no firm D call. CDR3 sequence (DNA): TGTGCCAGCAGCTTAGATCAGAACCGAGGGGAGCTGTTTTTT. Translating it yields CASSLDQNRGELFF.